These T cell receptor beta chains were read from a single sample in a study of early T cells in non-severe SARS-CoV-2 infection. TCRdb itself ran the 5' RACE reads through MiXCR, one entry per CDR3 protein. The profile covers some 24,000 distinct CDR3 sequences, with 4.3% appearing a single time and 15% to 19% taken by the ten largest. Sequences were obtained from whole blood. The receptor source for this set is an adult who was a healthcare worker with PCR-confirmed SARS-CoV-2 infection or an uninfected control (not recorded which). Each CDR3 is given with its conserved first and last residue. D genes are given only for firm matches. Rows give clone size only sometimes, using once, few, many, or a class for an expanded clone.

DNA: TGCGCCAGCAGCCAAGACGCCGGGACAGACAATCAGCCCCAGCATTTT; CDR3: CASSQDAGTDNQPQHF; size: many; J: TRBJ1-5; D: TRBD1; V: TRBV4-3
DNA: TGTGCCAGCAAGCCGGGGGGAGAGACCCAGTACTTC; CDR3: CASKPGGETQYF; size: many; J: TRBJ2-5; D: TRBD2; V: TRBV6-2/TRBV6-3
DNA: TGTGCCAGCAGCGATAACGTACTAGCGGGGAGGCCTAGGGGCGAGCAGTACTTC; CDR3: CASSDNVLAGRPRGEQYF; size: many; J: TRBJ2-7; D: TRBD2; V: TRBV7-2
DNA: TGTGCCAGCAGCGAAGGACCACCGAATGAGCAGTTCTTC; CDR3: CASSEGPPNEQFF; size: .; J: TRBJ2-1; D: .; V: TRBV7-2
DNA: TGTGCCAGCAGCCATTCTAACGGGGTACGTGCAGATACGCAGTATTTT; CDR3: CASSHSNGVRADTQYF; size: many; J: TRBJ2-3; D: .; V: TRBV4-2
DNA: TGTGCCAGCACCCCCAGGAAGGGTGGAGCCCAAGAGACCCAGTACTTC; CDR3: CASTPRKGGAQETQYF; size: .; J: TRBJ2-5; D: .; V: TRBV11-2
DNA: TGTGCCAGCAGCCCGGGGGTCCGGGACAGATATGGCTACACCTTC; CDR3: CASSPGVRDRYGYTF; size: .; J: TRBJ1-2; D: TRBD1; V: TRBV11-2
DNA: TGTGCCAGCAGTGGACAGGGGGTGGATGGCTACACCTTC; CDR3: CASSGQGVDGYTF; size: few; J: TRBJ1-2; D: TRBD1; V: TRBV2
DNA: TGTGCCAGCACCTCACCGGGGGCCTACAATGAGCAGTTCTTC; CDR3: CASTSPGAYNEQFF; size: .; J: TRBJ2-1; D: .; V: TRBV6-2/TRBV6-3
DNA: TGTGCCACGAAGGAGGGACTAGCGGGGGCTAGCTGGTCGACTCATACGCAGTATTTT; CDR3: CATKEGLAGASWSTHTQYF; size: many; J: TRBJ2-3; D: TRBD2; V: TRBV10-3
DNA: TGCAGCGCGATAGACAGGGGGGACGAGACCCAGTACTTC; CDR3: CSAIDRGDETQYF; size: .; J: TRBJ2-5; D: TRBD1; V: TRBV29-1
DNA: TGTGCCAGCAGCTTAGCGCGTGGGGAGGAAGAGACCCAGTACTTC; CDR3: CASSLARGEEETQYF; size: many; J: TRBJ2-5; D: .; V: TRBV7-9
DNA: TGTGCCAGCAGCCTGCTGTGGGGAAATGAGCAGTTCTTC; CDR3: CASSLLWGNEQFF; size: many; J: TRBJ2-1; D: .; V: TRBV13
DNA: TGTGCCAGCCAGGAGTCGGGCACAGATACGCAGTATTTT; CDR3: CASQESGTDTQYF; size: .; J: TRBJ2-3; D: .; V: TRBV25-1
DNA: TGTGCCAGCAGCTTGGTCCAGGCTTATTACAATGAGCAGTTCTTC; CDR3: CASSLVQAYYNEQFF; size: many; J: TRBJ2-1; D: .; V: TRBV7-9
DNA: TGTGCCAGCAGCTTAAACAGGGGTGAGCAGTTCTTC; CDR3: CASSLNRGEQFF; size: many; J: TRBJ2-1; D: TRBD1; V: TRBV3-1
DNA: TGTGCCAGCAGTTACGTACTAGCGGGGGGCAATGAGCAGTTCTTC; CDR3: CASSYVLAGGNEQFF; size: many; J: TRBJ2-1; D: TRBD2; V: TRBV6-2/TRBV6-3
DNA: TGTGCCAGCAGCCAACCGCCGCCCGGACTAGCGGGTGACACCGGGGAGCTGTTTTTT; CDR3: CASSQPPPGLAGDTGELFF; size: many; J: TRBJ2-2; D: TRBD2; V: TRBV4-2